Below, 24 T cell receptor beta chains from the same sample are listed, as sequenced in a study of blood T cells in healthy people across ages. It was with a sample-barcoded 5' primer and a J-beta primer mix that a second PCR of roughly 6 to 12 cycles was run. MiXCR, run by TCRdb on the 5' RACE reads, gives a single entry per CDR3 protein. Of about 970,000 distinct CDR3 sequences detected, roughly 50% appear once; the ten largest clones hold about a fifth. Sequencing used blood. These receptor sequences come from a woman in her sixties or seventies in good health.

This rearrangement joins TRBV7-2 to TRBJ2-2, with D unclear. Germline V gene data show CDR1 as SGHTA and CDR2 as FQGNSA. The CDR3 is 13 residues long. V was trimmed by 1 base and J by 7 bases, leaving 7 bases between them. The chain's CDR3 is CASSLEVVGELFF. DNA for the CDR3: TGTGCCAGCAGCTTAGAGGTAGTCGGGGAGCTGTTTTTT.

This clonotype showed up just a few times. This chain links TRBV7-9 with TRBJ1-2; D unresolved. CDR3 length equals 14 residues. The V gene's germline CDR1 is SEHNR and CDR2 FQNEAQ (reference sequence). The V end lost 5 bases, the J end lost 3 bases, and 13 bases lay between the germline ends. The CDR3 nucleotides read TGTGCCAGCAGCCTACGGGAAGGAGACTATGGCTACACCTTC. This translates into CASSLREGDYGYTF.

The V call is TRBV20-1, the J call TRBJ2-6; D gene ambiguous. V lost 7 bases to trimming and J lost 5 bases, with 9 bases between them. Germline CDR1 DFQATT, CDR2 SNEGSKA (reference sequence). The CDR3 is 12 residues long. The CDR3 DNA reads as TGCAGTGGTTCCTCCCGGGCCAACGTCCTGACTTTC. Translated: CSGSSRANVLTF.

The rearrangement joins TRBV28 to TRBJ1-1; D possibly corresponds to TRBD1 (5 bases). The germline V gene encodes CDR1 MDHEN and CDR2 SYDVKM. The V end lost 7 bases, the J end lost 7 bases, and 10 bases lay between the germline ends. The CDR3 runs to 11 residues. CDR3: CASNDQGEAFF. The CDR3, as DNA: TGTGCCAGCAACGATCAGGGTGAAGCTTTCTTT.

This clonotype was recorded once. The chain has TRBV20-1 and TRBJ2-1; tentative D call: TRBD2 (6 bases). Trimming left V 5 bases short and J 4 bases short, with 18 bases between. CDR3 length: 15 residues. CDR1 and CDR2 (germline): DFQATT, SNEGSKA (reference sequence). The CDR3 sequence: CSAPGVAKRYNEQFF. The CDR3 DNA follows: TGCAGTGCTCCGGGAGTAGCGAAGCGATACAATGAGCAGTTCTTC.

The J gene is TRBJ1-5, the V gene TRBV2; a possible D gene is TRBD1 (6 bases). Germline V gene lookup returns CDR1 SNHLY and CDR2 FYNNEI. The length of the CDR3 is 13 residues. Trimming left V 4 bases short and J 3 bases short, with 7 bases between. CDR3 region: CASSGGLNQPQHF. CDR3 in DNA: TGTGCCAGCAGTGGGGGGCTCAATCAGCCCCAGCATTTT.

Written as DNA, the CDR3 is TGTGCCAGCAGCTTAGAACCTTTAGGTTCCCGTTACACAGATACGCAGTATTTT. Protein product: CASSLEPLGSRYTDTQYF. The rearrangement joins TRBV11-2 to TRBJ2-3, with D hard to call. V was trimmed by 0 bases and J by 2 bases, leaving 18 bases between them. Germline V gene lookup returns CDR1 SGHAT and CDR2 FQNNGV. This CDR3 is built from 18 residues.

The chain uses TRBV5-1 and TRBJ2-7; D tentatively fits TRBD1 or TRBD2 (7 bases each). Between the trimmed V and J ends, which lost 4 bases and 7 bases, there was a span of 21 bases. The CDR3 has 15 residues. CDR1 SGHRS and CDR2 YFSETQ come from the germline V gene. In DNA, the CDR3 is TGCGCCAGCAGCCCGGGGGGACAGTTAAGAGGAGAGCAGTACTTC. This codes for CASSPGGQLRGEQYF. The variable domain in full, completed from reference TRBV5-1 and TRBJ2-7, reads KAGVTQTPRYLIKTRGQQVTLSCSPISGHRSVSWYQQTPGQGLQFLFEYFSETQRNKGNFPGRFSGRQFSNSRSEMNVSTLELGDSALYLCASSPGGQLRGEQYFGPGTRLTVT.

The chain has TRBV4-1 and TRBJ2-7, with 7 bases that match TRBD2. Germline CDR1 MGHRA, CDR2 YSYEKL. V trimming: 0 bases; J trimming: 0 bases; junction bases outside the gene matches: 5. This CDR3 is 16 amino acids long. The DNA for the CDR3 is TGCGCCAGCAGCCAAGATCCAGCGGGAACCTCCTACGAGCAGTACTTC. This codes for CASSQDPAGTSYEQYF.

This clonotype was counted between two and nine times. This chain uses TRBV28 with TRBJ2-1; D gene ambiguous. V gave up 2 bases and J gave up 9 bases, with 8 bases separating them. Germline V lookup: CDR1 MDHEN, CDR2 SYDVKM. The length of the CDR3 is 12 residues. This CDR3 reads CASSLVRSEQFF. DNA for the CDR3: TGTGCCAGCAGTTTAGTCAGAAGTGAGCAGTTCTTC.

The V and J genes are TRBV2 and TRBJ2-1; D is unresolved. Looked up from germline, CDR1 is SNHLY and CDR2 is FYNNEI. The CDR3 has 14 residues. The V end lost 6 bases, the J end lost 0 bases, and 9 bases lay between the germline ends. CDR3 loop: CASRGHSSYNEQFF. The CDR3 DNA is TGTGCCAGCAGAGGCCACAGCTCCTACAATGAGCAGTTCTTC.

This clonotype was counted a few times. The CDR3 coding sequence is TGTGCCAGCAGTGGCGTCCTGACAGATACGCAGTATTTT. This gives the protein CASSGVLTDTQYF. The chain links TRBV6-5 to TRBJ2-3; D is uncertain. V was shortened by 5 bases and J by 3 bases, with 9 bases between the two germline ends. This CDR3 comprises 13 residues. Germline V gene lookup returns CDR1 MNHEY and CDR2 SVGAGI.

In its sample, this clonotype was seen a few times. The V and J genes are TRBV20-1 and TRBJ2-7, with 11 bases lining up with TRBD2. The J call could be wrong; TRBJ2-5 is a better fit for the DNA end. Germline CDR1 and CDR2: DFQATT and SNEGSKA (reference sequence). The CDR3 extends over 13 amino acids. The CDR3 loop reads CSAELAGVETQYF. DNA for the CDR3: TGCAGTGCCGAACTAGCGGGAGTTGAGACCCAGTACTTC.

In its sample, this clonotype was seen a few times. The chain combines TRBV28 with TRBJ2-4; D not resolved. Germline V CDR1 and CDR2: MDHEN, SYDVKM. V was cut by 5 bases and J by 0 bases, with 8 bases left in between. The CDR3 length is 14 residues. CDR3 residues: CASSPRRAKNIQYF. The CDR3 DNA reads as TGTGCCAGCAGTCCACGGAGAGCCAAAAACATTCAGTACTTC.

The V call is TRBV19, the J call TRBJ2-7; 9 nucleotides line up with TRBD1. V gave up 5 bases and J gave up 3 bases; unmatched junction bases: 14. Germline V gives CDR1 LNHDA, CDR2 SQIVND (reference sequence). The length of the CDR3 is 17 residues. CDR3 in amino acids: CASSPQGGGQGDYEQYF. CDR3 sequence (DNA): TGTGCCAGTAGTCCCCAGGGCGGGGGACAGGGAGACTACGAGCAGTACTTC. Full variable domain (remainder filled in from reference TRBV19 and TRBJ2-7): DGGITQSPKYLFRKEGQNVTLSCEQNLNHDAMYWYRQDPGQGLRLIYYSQIVNDFQKGDIAEGYSVSREKKESFPLTVTSAQKNPTAFYLCASSPQGGGQGDYEQYFGPGTRLTVT.

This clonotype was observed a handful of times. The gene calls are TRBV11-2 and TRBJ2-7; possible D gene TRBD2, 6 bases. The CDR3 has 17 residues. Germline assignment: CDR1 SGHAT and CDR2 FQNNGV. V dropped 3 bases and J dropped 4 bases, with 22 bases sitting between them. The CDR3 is CASSFITGASDEYEQYF. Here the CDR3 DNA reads TGTGCCAGCAGCTTTATTACCGGCGCTAGCGACGAGTACGAGCAGTACTTC.

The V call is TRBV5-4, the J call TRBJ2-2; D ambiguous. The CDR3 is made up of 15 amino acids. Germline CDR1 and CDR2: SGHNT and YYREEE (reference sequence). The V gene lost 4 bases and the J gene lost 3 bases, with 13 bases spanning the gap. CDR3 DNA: TGTGCCAGCAGCGCATCGATACACTACACCGGGGAGCTGTTTTTT. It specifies CASSASIHYTGELFF.

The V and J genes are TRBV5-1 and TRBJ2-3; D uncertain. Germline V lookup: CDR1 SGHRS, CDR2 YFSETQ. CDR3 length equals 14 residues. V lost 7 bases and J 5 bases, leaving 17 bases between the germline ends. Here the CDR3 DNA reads TGCGCCAGCCTCCCGGGCCGAAAAAGAGATACGCAGTATTTT. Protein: CASLPGRKRDTQYF.

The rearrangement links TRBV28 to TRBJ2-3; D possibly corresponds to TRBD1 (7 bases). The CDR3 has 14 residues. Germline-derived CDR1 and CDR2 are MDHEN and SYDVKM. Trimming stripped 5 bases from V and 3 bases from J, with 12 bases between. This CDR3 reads CASSHQGGTDTQYF. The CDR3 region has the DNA TGTGCCAGCAGTCACCAGGGGGGAACAGATACGCAGTATTTT.

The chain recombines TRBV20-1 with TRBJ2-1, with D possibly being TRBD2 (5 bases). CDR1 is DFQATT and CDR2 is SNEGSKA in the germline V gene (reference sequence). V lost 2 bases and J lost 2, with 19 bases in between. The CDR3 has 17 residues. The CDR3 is CSARRLGSGDTYNEQFF. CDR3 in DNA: TGCAGTGCTAGAAGGTTGGGGAGCGGTGATACCTACAATGAGCAGTTCTTC.

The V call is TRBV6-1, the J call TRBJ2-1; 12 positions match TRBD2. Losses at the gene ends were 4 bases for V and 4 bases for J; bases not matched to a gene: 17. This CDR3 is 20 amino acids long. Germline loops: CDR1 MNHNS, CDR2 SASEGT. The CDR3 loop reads CASSATRLAGGGRLYNEQFF. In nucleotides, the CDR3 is TGTGCCAGCAGTGCCACCCGGCTAGCGGGAGGGGGTCGGTTGTACAATGAGCAGTTCTTC.

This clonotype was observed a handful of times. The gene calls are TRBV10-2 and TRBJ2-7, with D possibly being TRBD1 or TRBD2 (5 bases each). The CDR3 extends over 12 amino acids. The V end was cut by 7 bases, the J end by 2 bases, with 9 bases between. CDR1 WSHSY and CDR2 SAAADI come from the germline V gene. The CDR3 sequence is CASTGTTYEQYF. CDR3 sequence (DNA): TGCGCCAGCACAGGGACCACCTACGAGCAGTACTTC.

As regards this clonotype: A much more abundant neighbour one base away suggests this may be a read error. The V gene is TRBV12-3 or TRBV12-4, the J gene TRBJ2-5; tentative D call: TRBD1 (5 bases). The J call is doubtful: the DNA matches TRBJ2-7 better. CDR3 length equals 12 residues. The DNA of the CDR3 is TGTGTCAGCAGTCGGCAGGGAAACGAGCAGTACTTC. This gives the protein CVSSRQGNEQYF.

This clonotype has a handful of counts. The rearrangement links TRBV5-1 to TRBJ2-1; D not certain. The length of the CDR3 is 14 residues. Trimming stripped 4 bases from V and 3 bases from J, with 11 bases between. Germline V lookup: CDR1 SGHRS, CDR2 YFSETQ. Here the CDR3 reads CASSTGPNYNEQFF. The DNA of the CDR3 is TGCGCCAGCAGCACCGGACCCAACTACAATGAGCAGTTCTTC.